The 20 T cell receptor beta chains presented below share a single source sample, sequenced in a study of beta chain features in type 1 diabetes. Study observations and caveats: Moderately but significantly shorter TCRB CDR3s were found in Type 1 diabetes patients in all four CD4+ subsets.

Antigen specificity for these receptors is unknown. Expressed TCRB transcripts were sequenced after all isolated RNA was converted to cDNA. Sequencing was performed with immunoSEQ multiplex PCR; in TCRdb, only in-frame clones are kept and a portion is missing. This table has about 740,000 clones, around 15% appearing once. Sequencing was carried out using naive CD4+ T cells from blood. Every receptor here comes from a man aged 18 to 30 with type 1 diabetes.

This clone was counted between two and nine times. This chain connects TRBV5-1 to TRBJ1-4; D is ambiguous. Germline CDR1 is SGHRS and CDR2 is YFSETQ. V lost 0 bases and J 7 bases, leaving 10 bases between the germline ends. There are 14 residues in the CDR3. CDR3 DNA sequence: TGCGCCAGCAGCTTGGGAGAGGTTGGTGAAAAACTGTTTTTT. Residues: CASSLGEVGEKLFF.

This clone has more than one count but fewer than ten. V usage is TRBV6-1 and J usage is TRBJ1-2, with 7 bases that match TRBD1. Trimming took 8 bases from V and 4 from J; bases not matched to a gene: 10. The CDR3 is 14 amino acids. The germline V gene has CDR1 MNHNS and CDR2 SASEGT. The CDR3 protein is CASSNPGQIYGYTF. In nucleotides, the CDR3 is TGTGCCAGCTCCAACCCGGGACAGATCTATGGCTACACCTTC.

This clone was observed a handful of times. The rearrangement uses TRBV21-1 and TRBJ2-1; the D call of TRBD2 is as the table states it, not checked on the DNA. TRBV21-1 has pseudogene status. The CDR3 loop spans 13 amino acids. Here the CDR3 reads CASSERGVNEQFF. As DNA, the CDR3 is TGTGCCAGCAGCGAGCGGGGGGTAAATGAGCAGTTCTTC.

V is TRBV25-1 and J is TRBJ2-7; perhaps D is TRBD1 or TRBD2 (5 bases each). The CDR3 is 13 amino acids. V lost 4 bases to trimming and J lost 9 bases, with 16 bases between them. Germline values: CDR1 MGHDK, CDR2 SYGVNS. CDR3 nucleotide sequence: TGTGCCAGCAGTGGCCGGGGCCTGAACGCGCAGTACTTC. Its protein product is CASSGRGLNAQYF.

The CDR3 reads CASNLLGSTDTQYF. The CDR3 DNA sequence: TGTGCCAGCAACCTTCTTGGAAGCACAGATACGCAGTATTTT. The rearrangement uses TRBV7-2 and TRBJ2-3; D is uncertain. The ends were cut back, 7 bases at V and 0 bases at J, with 11 bases in the middle. This CDR3 comprises 14 residues. Germline lookup yields CDR1 SGHTA and CDR2 FQGNSA.

V and J are TRBV5-1 and TRBJ1-1; the match to TRBD1 covers 8 bases. From germline, CDR1 is SGHRS and CDR2 YFSETQ. V dropped 2 bases and J dropped 1; count of bases not matched to a gene: 4. This CDR3 comprises 15 residues. This CDR3 is CASSFDRGTNTEAFF. The CDR3 coding sequence is TGCGCCAGCAGCTTTGACAGGGGAACGAACACTGAAGCTTTCTTT. The full variable domain, its missing parts supplied by reference TRBV5-1 and TRBJ1-1, is KAGVTQTPRYLIKTRGQQVTLSCSPISGHRSVSWYQQTPGQGLQFLFEYFSETQRNKGNFPGRFSGRQFSNSRSEMNVSTLELGDSALYLCASSFDRGTNTEAFFGQGTRLTVV.

The chain uses TRBV9 and TRBJ1-2; 8 positions match TRBD1. The ends lost 3 bases at V and 6 bases at J; junction bases unmatched: 7. CDR1 and CDR2 (germline): SGDLS, YYNGEE. The CDR3 covers 14 residues. CDR3 bases: TGTGCCAGCAGCGCCTGGACAGGGAAGGATGGCTACACCTTC. Its protein is CASSAWTGKDGYTF.

This chain connects TRBV29-1 to TRBJ1-2; 9 nucleotides line up with TRBD1. Germline CDR1 and CDR2: SQVTM and ANQGSEA. There are 15 residues in the CDR3. The V segment lost 6 bases and the J segment 3 bases; nucleotides outside the gene matches: 11. CDR3 amino acids: CSVLAGQGTHYGYTF. The CDR3 DNA is TGCAGCGTCCTGGCGGGACAGGGAACCCACTATGGCTACACCTTC.

The genes are TRBV27 and TRBJ2-2; D is unclear. The germline V gene encodes CDR1 MNHEY and CDR2 SMNVEV (reference sequence). The CDR3 consists of 15 residues. The V and J ends lost 5 bases and 1 base respectively, with 11 bases between them. CDR3: CASSRTAQNTGELFF. DNA for the CDR3: TGTGCCAGCAGTCGTACGGCCCAGAACACCGGGGAGCTGTTTTTT.

The rearrangement joins TRBV6-1 to TRBJ1-1, with unresolved D. Germline V gives CDR1 MNHNS, CDR2 SASEGT. Trimming stripped 5 bases from V and 5 bases from J, with 12 bases between. CDR3 length equals 13 residues. This CDR3 reads CASSPTATTEAFF. CDR3 DNA sequence: TGTGCCAGCAGTCCCACGGCCACAACTGAAGCTTTCTTT.

This clone was counted between two and nine times. V usage is TRBV20-1 and J usage is TRBJ1-6; D unresolved. The germline gives CDR1 DFQATT, CDR2 SNEGSKA (reference sequence). The CDR3 extends over 10 amino acids. V lost 5 bases, J lost 13 bases, and 9 bases lay in between. The CDR3: CSAPAHPLHF. Here the CDR3 DNA reads TGCAGTGCTCCGGCCCATCCCCTCCACTTT.

This clone has more than one count but fewer than ten. The J gene is TRBJ2-7, the V gene TRBV9, with 10 bases aligning to TRBD1. The CDR3 is 15 amino acids. Trimming took 3 bases from V and 6 from J; bases not matched to a gene: 9. Germline CDR1 reads SGDLS; CDR2 reads YYNGEE. CDR3 nucleotide sequence: TGTGCCAGCAGCGGGGGGACAGGGGAAAACGGCGAGCAGTACTTC. It translates to CASSGGTGENGEQYF.

The chain combines TRBV11-1 with TRBJ2-1; 9 nucleotides line up with TRBD1. Per germline, CDR1 SGHAT and CDR2 FQDESV (reference sequence). The CDR3 runs to 14 residues. The ends lost 6 bases at V and 10 bases at J; junction bases unmatched: 10. Here the CDR3 reads CASRATGGMLEQFF. The CDR3 DNA reads TGTGCCAGCAGGGCTACAGGGGGCATGTTGGAGCAGTTCTTC.

As for this clone: The sample has other DNA sequences that encode this CDR3 too. This chain uses TRBV7-9 with TRBJ1-2; 9 bases align to TRBD1. V trimming: 3 bases; J trimming: 2 bases; junction bases outside the gene matches: 1. Germline V gene data show CDR1 as SEHNR and CDR2 as FQNEAQ (reference sequence). This CDR3 contains 14 residues. CDR3 nucleotides: TGTGCCAGCAGCTTGGGACAGGGAAACTATGGCTACACCTTC. As protein: CASSLGQGNYGYTF.

The rearrangement uses TRBV6-5 and TRBJ1-2; 7 nucleotides line up with TRBD1. The CDR3 totals 13 residues. With 6 bases clipped from V and 5 bases from J, the junction kept 6 bases outside the gene matches. Germline V CDR1 and CDR2: MNHEY, SVGAGI. CDR3 nucleotide sequence: TGTGCCAGCAGAGACAGGGCAGGGTATGGCTACACCTTC. Translation gives CASRDRAGYGYTF.

The chain joins TRBV11-2 to TRBJ1-1; unclear D gene. The V gene lost 2 bases and the J gene lost 1 base, with 5 bases spanning the gap. This CDR3 has 13 residues. Germline CDR1 is SGHAT and CDR2 is FQNNGV. CDR3 sequence (DNA): TGTGCCAGCAGCTTATTCAGGAACACTGAAGCTTTCTTT. Residues: CASSLFRNTEAFF. Drawing the rest from reference TRBV11-2 and TRBJ1-1, the complete variable domain is EAGVAQSPRYKIIEKRQSVAFWCNPISGHATLYWYQQILGQGPKLLIQFQNNGVVDDSQLPKDRFSAERLKGVDSTLKIQPAKLEDSAVYLCASSLFRNTEAFFGQGTRLTVV.

The CDR3 DNA sequence: TGTGCCAGCAGCTCAGGCGGGACAGGGAGTAACGAGCAGTACTTC. Amino acids: CASSSGGTGSNEQYF. The chain joins TRBV11-2 to TRBJ2-7; 9 bases map to TRBD1. CDR3 length equals 15 residues. V was clipped by 4 bases and J by 5 bases; unmatched bases: 9. Looked up from germline, CDR1 is SGHAT and CDR2 is FQNNGV.

This clone was observed a few times. The chain recombines TRBV7-9 with TRBJ2-7, with D perhaps matching TRBD1 or TRBD2 (5 bases each). Germline loops: CDR1 SEHNR, CDR2 FQNEAQ (reference sequence). V gave up 5 bases and J gave up 6 bases, with 17 bases separating them. CDR3 size: 14 residues. DNA of the CDR3: TGTGCCAGCAGCCTCGGTCAGGGAGAGCGCGAGCAGTACTTC. This gives the protein CASSLGQGEREQYF. Full variable domain (remainder filled in from reference TRBV7-9 and TRBJ2-7): DTGVSQNPRHKITKRGQNVTFRCDPISEHNRLYWYRQTLGQGPEFLTYFQNEAQLEKSRLLSDRFSAERPKGSFSTLEIQRTEQGDSAMYLCASSLGQGEREQYFGPGTRLTVT.

The chain uses TRBV30 and TRBJ1-5, with D unclear. V lost 1 base and J lost 0, with 7 bases in between. CDR1 GTSNPN and CDR2 SVGIG come from the germline V gene (reference sequence). The CDR3 runs 14 residues. The CDR3 loop reads CAWSEVISNQPQHF. The CDR3 DNA reads TGTGCCTGGAGTGAGGTGATTAGCAATCAGCCCCAGCATTTT.

This clone has just a few counts. The chain recombines TRBV30 with TRBJ2-7; D unresolved. With 2 bases removed from V and 6 bases from J, the gap between germline ends came to 11 bases. CDR1 is GTSNPN, CDR2 SVGIG, per germline (reference sequence). The CDR3 runs 12 residues. CDR3 region: CAWSITGVEQYF. The CDR3, as DNA: TGTGCCTGGAGTATTACTGGGGTCGAGCAGTACTTC.